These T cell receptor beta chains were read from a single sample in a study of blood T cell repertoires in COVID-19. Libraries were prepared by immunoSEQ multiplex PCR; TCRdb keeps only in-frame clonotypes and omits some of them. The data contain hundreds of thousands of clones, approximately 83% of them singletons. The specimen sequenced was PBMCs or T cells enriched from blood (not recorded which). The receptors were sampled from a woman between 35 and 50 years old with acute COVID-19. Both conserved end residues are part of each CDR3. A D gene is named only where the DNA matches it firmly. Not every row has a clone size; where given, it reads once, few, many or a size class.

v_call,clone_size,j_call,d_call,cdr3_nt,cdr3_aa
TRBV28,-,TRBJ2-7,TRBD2,TGTGCCAGCAGTTTTTTCAGCCAGACTAGCACCTACGAGCAGTACTTC,CASSFFSQTSTYEQYF
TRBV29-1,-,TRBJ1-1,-,TGCAGCTCCGACGGAGGGAACACTGAAGCTTTCTTT,CSSDGGNTEAFF
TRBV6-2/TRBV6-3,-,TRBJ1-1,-,TGTGCCAGCAGTTACCGGTTGAAGGGGCAAAGGAACACTGAAGCTTTCTTT,CASSYRLKGQRNTEAFF
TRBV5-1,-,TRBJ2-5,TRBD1,TGCGCCAGCAGCGGAGGACAGGGCCCTTCACAAGAGACCCAGTACTTC,CASSGGQGPSQETQYF
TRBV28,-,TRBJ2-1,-,TGTGCCAGCAGCCAACTGGACAGTTACAATGAGCAGTTCTTC,CASSQLDSYNEQFF
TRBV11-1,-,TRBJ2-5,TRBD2,TGTGCCAGCAGCTTAGAAGGGACTAGGATAGAGACCCAGTACTTC,CASSLEGTRIETQYF
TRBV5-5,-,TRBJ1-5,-,TGTGCCAGCAGCTTGAGCGGGGACCAAAGGGGGCAGCCCCAGCATTTT,CASSLSGDQRGQPQHF
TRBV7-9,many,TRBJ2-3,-,TGTGCCAGCCTAGCCGGGGGAAGCACAGATACGCAGTATTTT,CASLAGGSTDTQYF
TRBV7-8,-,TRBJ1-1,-,TGTGCCAGCGGGTTGGGGCGGATGAACACTGAAGCTTTCTTT,CASGLGRMNTEAFF
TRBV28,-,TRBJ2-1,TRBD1,TGTGCCAGCAGTTCGGGGACAGTATCCTACAATGAGCAGTTCTTC,CASSSGTVSYNEQFF
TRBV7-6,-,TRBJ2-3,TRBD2,TGTGCCAGCAGCTTAAGCCTAGCGGGAGATACGCAGTATTTT,CASSLSLAGDTQYF
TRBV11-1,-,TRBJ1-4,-,TGTGCCAGCAGCCAGCCCAGGGGAGTGAATGAAAAACTGTTTTTT,CASSQPRGVNEKLFF
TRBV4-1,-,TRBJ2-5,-,TGCGCCAGCAGCTCAGGCAGGGGTCAAGAGACCCAGTACTTC,CASSSGRGQETQYF
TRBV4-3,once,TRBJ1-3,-,TGCGCCAGCAGCCAGGATTCGGGAGGAAGTATATATTTT,CASSQDSGGSIYF
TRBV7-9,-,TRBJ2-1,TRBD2,TGTGCCAGCAGCTCCTACAGCGGGAGGGGGAATGAGCAGTTCTTC,CASSSYSGRGNEQFF
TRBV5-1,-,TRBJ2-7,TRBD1,TGCGCCAGCTCCCCGGGGACAGGGTCCTACGAGCAGTACTTC,CASSPGTGSYEQYF
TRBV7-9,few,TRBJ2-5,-,TGTGCCAGCAGCTCCAAAGGGGTTGACTACTTC,CASSSKGVDYF
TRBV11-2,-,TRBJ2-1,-,TGTGCCAGCAGCTTAGGGCAGAACAATGAGCAGTTCTTC,CASSLGQNNEQFF
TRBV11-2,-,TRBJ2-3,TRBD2,TGTGCCAGCAGCCCCCAGCGGGGTGTGCAGTATTTT,CASSPQRGVQYF
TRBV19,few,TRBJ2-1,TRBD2,TGTGCCAGTAGTATAGGCGGGAGGGCCAGAGAGAGCTCCTACAATGAGCAGTTCTTC,CASSIGGRARESSYNEQFF
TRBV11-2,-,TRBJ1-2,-,TGTGCCAGCAGCTTAGGAGGCGGAAACTATGGCTACACCTTC,CASSLGGGNYGYTF
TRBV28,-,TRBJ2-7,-,TGTGCCAGCGGAAAACGGGGACTTACCTACGAGCAGTACTTC,CASGKRGLTYEQYF
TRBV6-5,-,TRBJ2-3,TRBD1,TGTGCCAGCAGCCGGGACAGGGACACAGATACGCAGTATTTT,CASSRDRDTDTQYF
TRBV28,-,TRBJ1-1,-,TGTGCCAGCAGTTCACCCACAGGGTACTCTGAAGCTTTCTTT,CASSSPTGYSEAFF
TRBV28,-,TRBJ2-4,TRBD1,TGTGCCAGCAATACAAGGGACAGGCGAAACATTCAGTACTTC,CASNTRDRRNIQYF
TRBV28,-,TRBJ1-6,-,TGTGCCAGCAATCCCGAGATCTCCTATAATTCACCCCTCCACTTT,CASNPEISYNSPLHF
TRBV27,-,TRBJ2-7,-,TGTGCCAGCAGTTTTTGGCAGGCCAACTCCTACGAGCAGTACTTC,CASSFWQANSYEQYF
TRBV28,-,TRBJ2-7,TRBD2,TGTGCCAGCAGGCCGACTAGCGTCTACGAGCAGTACTTC,CASRPTSVYEQYF
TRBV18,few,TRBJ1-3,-,TGTGCCAGCTCCGCGGGAGAAAGCTCTGGAAACACCATATATTTT,CASSAGESSGNTIYF
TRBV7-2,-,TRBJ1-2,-,TGTGCCAGCAGCTTAAACAGTTTCTATGGCTACACCTTC,CASSLNSFYGYTF
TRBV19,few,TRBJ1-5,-,TGTGCCAGTAGGGCGGGGTCAGGACAGCCCCAGCATTTT,CASRAGSGQPQHF
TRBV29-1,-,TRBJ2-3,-,TGCAGCGTTGAGGAAGGAGCAACAGATACGCAGTATTTT,CSVEEGATDTQYF
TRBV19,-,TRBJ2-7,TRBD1,TGTGCCAGTAGCCATACAGACAGGGTAGGCTACGAGCAGTACTTC,CASSHTDRVGYEQYF
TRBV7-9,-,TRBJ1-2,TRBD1,TGTGCCAGCAGCCGGACAGGGAGGGATGGCTACACCTTC,CASSRTGRDGYTF
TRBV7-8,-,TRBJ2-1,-,TGTGCCAGCAGCCCCATCAAAAATGAGCAGTTCTTC,CASSPIKNEQFF
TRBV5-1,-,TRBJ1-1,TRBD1,TGCGCCAGCAGCCTGAGACAGGGAACGAACACTGAAGCTTTCTTT,CASSLRQGTNTEAFF
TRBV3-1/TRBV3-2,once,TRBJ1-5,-,TGTGCCAGCAGCCAAGATCTTAGAGCGGGGGCGCCCCAGCATTTT,CASSQDLRAGAPQHF
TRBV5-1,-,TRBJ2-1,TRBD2,TGCGCCAGCAAGACTAGCGGGGAATACAATGAGCAGTTCTTC,CASKTSGEYNEQFF
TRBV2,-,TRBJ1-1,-,TGTGCCAGCAGGCCCCATAGGACCCCGGGAGCGACTGAAGCTTTCTTT,CASRPHRTPGATEAFF
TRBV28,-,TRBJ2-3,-,TGTGCCAGCACCACTGCGGATACGCAGTATTTT,CASTTADTQYF
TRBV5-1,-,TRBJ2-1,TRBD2,TGCGCCAGCAGCTTGGGCGGGAGTTTAAATGAGCAGTTCTTC,CASSLGGSLNEQFF